This entry lists 21 T cell receptor beta chains sequenced from one sample in a study of CD8+CD57+ T cells in acquired aplastic anemia. According to the study, genomic DNA was the template for TCR beta VDJ and CDR3 profiling. One entry per CDR3 protein results from TCRdb running MiXCR on the reads. The table has 95,000 to 150,000 distinct CDR3 sequences, nearly 40% seen once. It was patients with CD8+CD57+ cell expansion by flow cytometry who were chosen for sequencing. The sample taken for sequencing was sorted CD4+, CD8+, or CD8+CD57+ T cells (not recorded which) from PBMCs. These receptors were taken from a human donor with aplastic anemia.

This clonotype was seen many times. This chain uses TRBV19 with TRBJ2-3; 7 bases agree with TRBD2. V lost 6 bases and J lost 1; bases outside the gene matches: 10. Germline V gene data show CDR1 as LNHDA and CDR2 as SQIVND (reference sequence). This CDR3 has 16 amino acids. The CDR3 here is CASSIPGGGGTDTQYF. In nucleotides, the CDR3 is TGTGCCAGTAGCATACCCGGCGGGGGAGGCACAGATACGCAGTATTTT. The full variable domain, in which reference TRBV19 and TRBJ2-3 provide the parts outside the CDR3, is DGGITQSPKYLFRKEGQNVTLSCEQNLNHDAMYWYRQDPGQGLRLIYYSQIVNDFQKGDIAEGYSVSREKKESFPLTVTSAQKNPTAFYLCASSIPGGGGTDTQYFGPGTRLTVL.

As to this clonotype: A much more abundant neighbour one base away suggests this may be a read error. This chain connects TRBV5-1 to TRBJ2-5; 10 bases fit TRBD1. Looked up from germline, CDR1 is SGHRS and CDR2 is YFSETQ. There are 17 residues in the CDR3. DNA of the CDR3: TGCGCCAGCAGCCCCGGGCCTTCGACAGGGGGCCGGGAGACCCGGTACTTC. Translated, it gives CASSPGPSTGGRETRYF.

As regards this clonotype: A much larger clone lies a single base off, so this may be a read error. The chain couples TRBV5-6 to TRBJ1-6, with TRBD1 as a possible D gene (5 bases). The CDR3 extends over 17 amino acids. Germline V lookup: CDR1 SGHDT, CDR2 YYEEEE. CDR3 region: CASSSRERGSYNTPLHF. The CDR3 nucleotides are TGTGCCAGCAGCTCCCGGGAGAGGGGATCCTATAATACACCCCTCCACTTT.

This clonotype was seen at least ten times. This chain links TRBV19 with TRBJ2-7; D uncertain. This CDR3 has 16 amino acids. The V and J ends lost 3 bases and 1 base respectively, with 16 bases between them. Germline lookup yields CDR1 LNHDA and CDR2 SQIVND (reference sequence). CDR3 sequence (DNA): TGTGCCAGTAGTATTTTCAGAACAGTGAAGTCCTACGAGCAGTACTTC. Translated: CASSIFRTVKSYEQYF.

The rearrangement joins TRBV7-8 to TRBJ1-2, with no clear D. Germline-derived CDR1 and CDR2 are SGHVS and FQNEAQ. This CDR3 contains 13 residues. With 5 bases removed from V and 3 bases from J, the gap between germline ends came to 10 bases. CDR3 bases: TGTGCCAGCAGCCCCGGTGGGGACTATGGCTACACCTTC. Encoded protein: CASSPGGDYGYTF.

The chain couples TRBV7-9 to TRBJ1-1; perhaps TRBD1 as D (6 bases). The CDR3 length is 14 residues. CDR1 is SEHNR, CDR2 FQNEAQ, per germline (reference sequence). V lost 4 bases to trimming and J lost 9 bases, with 18 bases between them. The CDR3 region is CASSSTSQGIKAFF. The CDR3 nucleotides read TGTGCCAGCAGCTCAACCTCCCAGGGGATTAAAGCTTTCTTT.

The V and J genes are TRBV6-1 and TRBJ2-7; D perhaps matches TRBD2 (5 bases). Germline lookup yields CDR1 MNHNS and CDR2 SASEGT. The CDR3 runs 15 residues. CDR3 sequence (DNA): TGTGCCCGCAGTGAAGCGCTCACGGGGTCTCTCGAGCAGTACGTC. Translation gives CARSEALTGSLEQYV.

This clonotype was detected ten times or more. The chain recombines TRBV5-6 with TRBJ2-5; either TRBD1 or TRBD2 may fit D (6 bases each). In germline, CDR1 is SGHDT, CDR2 YYEEEE. The CDR3 totals 14 residues. Trimming removed 4 bases at V and 4 bases at J, with 14 bases between. The CDR3 is CASSPRGRGETQYF. The CDR3 bases are TGTGCCAGCAGCCCCCGGGGGCGGGGAGAGACCCAGTACTTC.

This clonotype was detected many times. The V and J genes are TRBV20-1 and TRBJ1-5; TRBD1 aligns across 7 bases. V gave up 4 bases and J gave up 3 bases; unmatched junction bases: 6. CDR1 DFQATT and CDR2 SNEGSKA come from the germline V gene (reference sequence). CDR3 length: 14 amino acids. CDR3 residues: CSAIKGANNQPQHF. In DNA, the CDR3 is TGCAGTGCTATCAAGGGGGCAAACAATCAGCCCCAGCATTTT.

This clonotype was recorded many times. This chain uses TRBV19 with TRBJ1-5; no reliable D call. The CDR3 extends over 12 amino acids. The germline V and J ends were trimmed by 6 bases and 3 bases, with 6 bases remaining between them. CDR1 and CDR2 (germline): LNHDA, SQIVND (reference sequence). The CDR3 sequence is CASSFTNQPQHF. The CDR3 DNA is TGTGCCAGTAGCTTTACCAATCAGCCCCAGCATTTT. Full variable domain (rest looked up from reference TRBV19 and TRBJ1-5): DGGITQSPKYLFRKEGQNVTLSCEQNLNHDAMYWYRQDPGQGLRLIYYSQIVNDFQKGDIAEGYSVSREKKESFPLTVTSAQKNPTAFYLCASSFTNQPQHFGDGTRLSIL.

This clonotype was seen many times. V and J are TRBV10-1 and TRBJ1-5; D might be TRBD1 (5 bases). The CDR3 totals 13 residues. Germline assignment: CDR1 WNHNN and CDR2 SYGVQD (reference sequence). The V end was cut by 4 bases, the J end by 7 bases, with 11 bases between. CDR3 protein: CASSGDPGQPQHF. CDR3 DNA: TGCGCCAGCAGTGGGGACCCGGGGCAGCCCCAGCATTTT.

This clonotype has just one count. Its ends do not fully match the called genes, so a read error is possible. The V and J genes are TRBV25-1 and TRBJ2-7, with D tentatively TRBD1 or TRBD2 (5 bases each). In germline, CDR1 is MGHDK, CDR2 SYGVNS. The CDR3 extends over 16 amino acids. The CDR3 here is CASSPSRGARSGEQYF. CDR3 in DNA: TGCGCCAGCAGTCCTTCTCGAGGGGCTAGGTCGGGGGAGCAGTACTTC.

This clonotype has just a few counts. The chain combines TRBV25-1 with TRBJ1-2; no definite D call. Germline CDR1 MGHDK, CDR2 SYGVNS. The V and J ends lost 3 bases and 4 bases respectively, with 12 bases between them. CDR3 length: 14 amino acids. The CDR3 loop is CASSDWTQSYGYTF. CDR3 sequence (DNA): TGTGCCAGCAGTGATTGGACCCAAAGCTATGGCTACACCTTC.

This chain connects TRBV2 to TRBJ2-3; D gene uncertain. V lost 11 bases to trimming and J lost 0 bases, with 18 bases between them. The CDR3 totals 15 residues. Germline CDR1 and CDR2: SNHLY and FYNNEI. CDR3 protein: CASTFQAASTDTQYF. The CDR3 nucleotides read TGTGCCTCCACTTTCCAGGCAGCTAGCACAGATACGCAGTATTTT. The variable domain in full, completed from reference TRBV2 and TRBJ2-3, reads EPEVTQTPSHQVTQMGQEVILRCVPISNHLYFYWYRQILGQKVEFLVSFYNNEISEKSEIFDDQFSVERPDGSNFTLKIRSTKLEDSAMYFCASTFQAASTDTQYFGPGTRLTVL.

This clonotype occurred a few times. The rearrangement uses TRBV3-1 and TRBJ2-2; either TRBD1 or TRBD2 may supply D (6 bases each). The germline gives CDR1 LGHDT, CDR2 YNNKEL (reference sequence). V lost 1 base to trimming and J lost 3 bases, with 15 bases between them. The CDR3 consists of 17 residues. The CDR3 spells CASSQVKGRGDTGELFF. As DNA, the CDR3 is TGTGCCAGCAGCCAAGTGAAAGGAAGGGGGGACACCGGGGAGCTGTTTTTT.

Comments on this clonotype: A read error is possible here, since a much larger clone lies one base away. This chain joins TRBV6-1 and TRBJ1-2; D not resolved. The CDR3 is made up of 10 amino acids. Germline assignment: CDR1 MNHNS and CDR2 SASEGT. V was cut by 8 bases and J by 9 bases, with 10 bases left in between. Here the CDR3 reads CASGEDSYTF. CDR3 DNA: TGTGCCAGCGGGGAGGATAGCTACACCTTC.

On this clonotype itself: The missing conserved phenylalanine or tryptophan at the end of this CDR3 makes a read error likely. The DNA is left out, because the CDR3 cannot be placed on it with certainty; the CDR3 is given as TCRdb lists it. This rearrangement joins TRBV2 to TRBJ2-1; the D segment call TRBD1 is taken from the table without a DNA check. The CDR3 spans 8 amino acids, including both terminal residues. CDR1 is SNHLY, CDR2 FYNNEI, per germline. CDR3 sequence reads: CASRRSPP.

This clonotype was detected many times. The chain joins TRBV14 to TRBJ2-5; 13 bases line up with TRBD2. J lost 4 bases, V lost 4 bases, and 6 bases had no gene match. The CDR3 is made up of 16 amino acids. Germline CDR1 SGHDN, CDR2 FVKESK. CDR3 protein: CASSPRLAGGGETQYF. Written as DNA, the CDR3 is TGTGCCAGCAGCCCCCGACTAGCGGGGGGTGGAGAGACCCAGTACTTC.

This chain links TRBV7-3 with TRBJ2-3; 13 nucleotides agree with TRBD2. The junction had 5 bases not matched to a gene; V was cut back by 2 bases and J by 3 bases. The CDR3 consists of 17 residues. In germline, CDR1 is SGHTA, CDR2 FQGTGA. The CDR3 sequence: CASSLSLAGGPTDTQYF. For the CDR3, the DNA is TGTGCCAGCAGCTTATCACTAGCGGGGGGGCCGACAGATACGCAGTATTTT.

This clonotype was detected ten times or more. V gene TRBV4-2 combines with J gene TRBJ2-1; D is uncertain. V was pared by 8 bases and J by 0 bases, with 8 bases between. Germline lookup yields CDR1 LGHNA and CDR2 YNFKEQ. The CDR3 contains 13 residues. In DNA form, the CDR3 reads TGTGCCAGCTCGCCGTCCTCCTACAATGAGCAGTTCTTC. Translation gives CASSPSSYNEQFF.

A remark on this clonotype: Since a much larger clone is just one base distant, this may be a read error. The genes are TRBV5-1 and TRBJ1-6, with a weak D call TRBD1 (6 bases). Looked up from germline, CDR1 is SGHRS and CDR2 is YFSETQ. CDR3 length: 15 amino acids. CDR3: CGGGGPHRRSSPLHF. CDR3 sequence (DNA): TGCGGCGGGGGGGGCCCGCATCGAAGGAGTTCACCCCTCCACTTT.